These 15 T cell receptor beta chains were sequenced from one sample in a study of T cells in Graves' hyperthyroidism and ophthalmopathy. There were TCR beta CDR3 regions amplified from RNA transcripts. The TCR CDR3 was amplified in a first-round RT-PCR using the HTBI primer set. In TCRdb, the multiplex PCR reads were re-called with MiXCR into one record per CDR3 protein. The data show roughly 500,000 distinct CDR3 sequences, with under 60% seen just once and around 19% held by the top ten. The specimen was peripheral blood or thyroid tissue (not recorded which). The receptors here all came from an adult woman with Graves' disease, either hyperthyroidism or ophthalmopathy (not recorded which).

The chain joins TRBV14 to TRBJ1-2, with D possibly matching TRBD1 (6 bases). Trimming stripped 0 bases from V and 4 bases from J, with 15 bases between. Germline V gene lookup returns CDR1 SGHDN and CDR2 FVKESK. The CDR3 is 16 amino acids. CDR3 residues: CASSQDLTGSSYGYTF. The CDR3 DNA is TGTGCCAGCAGCCAAGATCTTACAGGGTCCTCCTATGGCTACACCTTC.

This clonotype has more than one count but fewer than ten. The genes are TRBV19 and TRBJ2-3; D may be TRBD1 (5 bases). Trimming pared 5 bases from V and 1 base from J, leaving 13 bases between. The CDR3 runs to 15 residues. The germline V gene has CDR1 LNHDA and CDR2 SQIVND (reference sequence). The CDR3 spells CASSAHRLRTDTQYF. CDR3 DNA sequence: TGTGCCAGTAGTGCCCACAGGTTACGCACAGATACGCAGTATTTT.

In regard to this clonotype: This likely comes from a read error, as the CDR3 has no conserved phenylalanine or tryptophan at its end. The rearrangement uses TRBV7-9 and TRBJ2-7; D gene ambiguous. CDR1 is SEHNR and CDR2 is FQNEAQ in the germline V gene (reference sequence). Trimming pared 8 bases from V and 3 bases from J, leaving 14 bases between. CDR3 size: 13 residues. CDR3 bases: TGTGCCAGCTCACCGGGCAGAAACTACGAGCAGTACTCC. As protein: CASSPGRNYEQYS.

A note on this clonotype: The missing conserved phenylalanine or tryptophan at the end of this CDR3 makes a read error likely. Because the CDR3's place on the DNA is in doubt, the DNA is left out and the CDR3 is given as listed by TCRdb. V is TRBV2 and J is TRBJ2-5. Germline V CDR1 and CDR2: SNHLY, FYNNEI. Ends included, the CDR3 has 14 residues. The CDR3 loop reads CASSVDLPGYTFGS.

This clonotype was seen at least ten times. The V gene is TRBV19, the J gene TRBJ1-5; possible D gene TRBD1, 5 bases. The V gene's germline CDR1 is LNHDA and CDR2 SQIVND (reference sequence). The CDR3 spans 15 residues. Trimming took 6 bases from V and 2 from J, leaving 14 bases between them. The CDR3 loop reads CASSLTLRGNQPQHF. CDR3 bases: TGTGCCAGTAGCCTCACTCTCAGGGGCAATCAGCCCCAGCATTTT.

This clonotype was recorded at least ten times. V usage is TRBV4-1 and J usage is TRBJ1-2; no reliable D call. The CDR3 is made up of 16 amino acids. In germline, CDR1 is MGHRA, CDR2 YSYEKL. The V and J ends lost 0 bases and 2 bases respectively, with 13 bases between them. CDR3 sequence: CASSQDFLPENYGYTF. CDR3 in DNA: TGCGCCAGCAGCCAAGATTTTCTTCCAGAAAACTATGGCTACACCTTC.

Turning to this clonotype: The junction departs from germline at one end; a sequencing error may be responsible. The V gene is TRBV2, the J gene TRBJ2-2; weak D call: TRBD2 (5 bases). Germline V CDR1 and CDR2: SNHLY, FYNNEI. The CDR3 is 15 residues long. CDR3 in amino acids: CASSVVAANTGELSW. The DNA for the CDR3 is TGTGCCAGCAGTGTAGTAGCCGCGAACACCGGGGAGCTGTCTTGG. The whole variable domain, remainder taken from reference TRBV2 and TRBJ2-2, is EPEVTQTPSHQVTQMGQEVILRCVPISNHLYFYWYRQILGQKVEFLVSFYNNEISEKSEIFDDQFSVERPDGSNFTLKIRSTKLEDSAMYFCASSVVAANTGELSWGEGSRLTVL.

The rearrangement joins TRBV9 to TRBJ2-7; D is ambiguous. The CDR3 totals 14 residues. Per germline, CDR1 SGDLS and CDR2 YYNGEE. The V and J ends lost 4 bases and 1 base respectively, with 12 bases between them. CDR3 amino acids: CASSLVDGSYEQYF. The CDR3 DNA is TGTGCCAGCAGCCTCGTGGACGGGTCCTACGAGCAGTACTTC.

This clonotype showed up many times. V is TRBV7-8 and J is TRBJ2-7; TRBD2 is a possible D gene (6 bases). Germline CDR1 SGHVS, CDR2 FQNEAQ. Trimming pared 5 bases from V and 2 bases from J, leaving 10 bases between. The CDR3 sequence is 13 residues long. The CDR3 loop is CASSRRETYEQYF. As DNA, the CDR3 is TGTGCCAGCAGCCGGAGGGAGACCTACGAGCAGTACTTC.

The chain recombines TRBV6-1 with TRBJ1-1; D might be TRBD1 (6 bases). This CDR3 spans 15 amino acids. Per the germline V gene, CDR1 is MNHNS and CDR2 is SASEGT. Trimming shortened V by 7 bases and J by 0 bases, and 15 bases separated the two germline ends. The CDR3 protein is CASNGDISMNTEAFF. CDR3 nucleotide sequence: TGTGCCAGCAATGGGGACATCTCCATGAACACTGAAGCTTTCTTT.

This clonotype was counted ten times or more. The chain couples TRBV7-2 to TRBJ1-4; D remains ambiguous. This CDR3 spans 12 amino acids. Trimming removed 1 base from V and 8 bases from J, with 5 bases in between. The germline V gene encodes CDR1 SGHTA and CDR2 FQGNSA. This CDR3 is CASSLDTEKLFF. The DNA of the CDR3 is TGTGCCAGCAGCTTAGATACGGAAAAACTGTTTTTT.

The DNA for the CDR3 is TGTGCCAGCAGATTCGGGGGCACAGATACGCAGTATTTT. It yields the protein CASRFGGTDTQYF. V is TRBV2 and J is TRBJ2-3; D may be TRBD2 (5 bases). CDR1 is SNHLY and CDR2 is FYNNEI in the germline V gene. This CDR3 region has 13 residues. V was shortened by 6 bases and J by 1 base, with 8 bases between the two germline ends.

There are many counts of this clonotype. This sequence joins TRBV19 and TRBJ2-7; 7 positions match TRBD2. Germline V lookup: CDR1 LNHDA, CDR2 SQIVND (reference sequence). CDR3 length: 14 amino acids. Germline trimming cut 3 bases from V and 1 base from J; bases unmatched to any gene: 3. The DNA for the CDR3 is TGTGCCAGTAGTATGGCTAGCGGATCCTACGAGCAGTACTTC. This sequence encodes CASSMASGSYEQYF. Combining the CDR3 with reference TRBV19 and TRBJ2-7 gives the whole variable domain DGGITQSPKYLFRKEGQNVTLSCEQNLNHDAMYWYRQDPGQGLRLIYYSQIVNDFQKGDIAEGYSVSREKKESFPLTVTSAQKNPTAFYLCASSMASGSYEQYFGPGTRLTVT.

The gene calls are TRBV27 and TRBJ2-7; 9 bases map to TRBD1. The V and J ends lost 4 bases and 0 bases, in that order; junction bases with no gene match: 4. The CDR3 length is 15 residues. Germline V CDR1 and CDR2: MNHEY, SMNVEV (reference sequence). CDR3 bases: TGTGCCAGCAGTTCCGGACAGGGGAGCTCCTACGAGCAGTACTTC. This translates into CASSSGQGSSYEQYF.

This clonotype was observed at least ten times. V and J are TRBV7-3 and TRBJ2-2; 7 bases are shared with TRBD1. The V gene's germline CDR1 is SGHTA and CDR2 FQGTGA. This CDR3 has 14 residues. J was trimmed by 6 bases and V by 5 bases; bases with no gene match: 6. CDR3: CASSQQGVPGELFF. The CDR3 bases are TGTGCCAGCAGCCAGCAGGGGGTCCCCGGGGAGCTGTTTTTT.